This T cell receptor (beta chain) was found in a study of blood T cell repertoires in COVID-19. Study as a whole: Samples of COVID-19 (acute and convalescent) were obtained from the United States, Italy and Spain. From T cells, B-cell-depleted T cells, or PBMCs came the material, which was cDNA or gDNA.

In the source study's methods: Researchers report that nucleated cell counts were estimated from reference gene primer amplification. Only in-frame clones appear in the TCRdb table, and some are missing; sequencing was by immunoSEQ multiplex PCR. Clone size and V and J calls were adopted from that table, with D and trimming inferred from the DNA. The profile covers about 250,000 clones, with around 90% appearing a single time and 3% to 3.5% taken by the ten largest. CDR3 length: 16 residues. Trimming at V came to 5 bases and at J to 1 base, leaving 3 bases not matched to a gene. Germline CDR1 MNHEY, CDR2 SVGEGT.

The sample was peripheral blood. The source of this sequence is a man aged 18-30 years with active or convalescent COVID-19. The gene calls are TRBV6-2 or TRBV6-3 and TRBJ2-3; 13 bases agree with TRBD2. The CDR3 coding sequence is TGTGCCAGCAGTACGGGACTAGCGGGACGCACAGATACGCAGTATTTT. It encodes CASSTGLAGRTDTQYF.